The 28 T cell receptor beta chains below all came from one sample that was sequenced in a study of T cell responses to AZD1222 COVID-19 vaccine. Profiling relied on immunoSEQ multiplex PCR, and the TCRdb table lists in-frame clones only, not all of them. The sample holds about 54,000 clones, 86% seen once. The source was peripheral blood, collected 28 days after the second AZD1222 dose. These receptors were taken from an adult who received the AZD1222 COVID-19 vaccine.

The CDR3: CASSPTQDPGTQYF. The CDR3 DNA reads as TGTGCCAGCAGCCCTACTCAGGATCCTGGGACCCAGTACTTC. J is TRBJ2-5 and V is TRBV7-9; D is unresolved. V was pared by 5 bases and J by 7 bases, with 17 bases between. The CDR3 length is 14 residues. Germline CDR1 reads SEHNR; CDR2 reads FQNEAQ (reference sequence).

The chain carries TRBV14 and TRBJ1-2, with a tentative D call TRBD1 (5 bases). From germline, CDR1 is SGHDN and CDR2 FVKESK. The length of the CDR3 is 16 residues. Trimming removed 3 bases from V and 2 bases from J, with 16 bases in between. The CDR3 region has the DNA TGTGCCAGCAGCCAGAGATCCGGGACCGCCAACTATGGCTACACCTTC. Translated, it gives CASSQRSGTANYGYTF.

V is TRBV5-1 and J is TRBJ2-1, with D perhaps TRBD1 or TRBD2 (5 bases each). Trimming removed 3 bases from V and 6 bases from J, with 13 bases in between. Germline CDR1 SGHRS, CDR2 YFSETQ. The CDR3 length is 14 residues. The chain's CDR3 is CASSSRAGTNEQFF. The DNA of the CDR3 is TGCGCCAGCAGCTCTAGGGCAGGGACCAATGAGCAGTTCTTC.

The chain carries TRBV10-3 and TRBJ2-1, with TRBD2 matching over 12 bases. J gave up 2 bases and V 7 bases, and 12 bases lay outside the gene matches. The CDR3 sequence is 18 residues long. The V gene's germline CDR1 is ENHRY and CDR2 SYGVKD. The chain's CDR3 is CAITKTSGSPPTYNEQFF. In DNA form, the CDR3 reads TGTGCCATCACCAAGACTAGCGGGAGCCCGCCTACCTACAATGAGCAGTTCTTC.

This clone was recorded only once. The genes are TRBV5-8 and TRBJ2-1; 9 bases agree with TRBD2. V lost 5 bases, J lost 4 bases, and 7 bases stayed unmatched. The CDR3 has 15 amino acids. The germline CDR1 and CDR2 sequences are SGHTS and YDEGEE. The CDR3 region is CASREPGLAYNEQFF. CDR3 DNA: TGTGCCAGCAGGGAACCGGGACTAGCTTACAATGAGCAGTTCTTC.

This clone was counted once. Here the CDR3 reads CASSFDRGLGYGYTF. The CDR3 DNA reads TGTGCCAGCAGCTTCGACAGGGGGCTGGGGTATGGCTACACCTTC. The V and J genes are TRBV7-2 and TRBJ1-2; 10 nucleotides match TRBD1. Germline assignment: CDR1 SGHTA and CDR2 FQGNSA. The CDR3 loop spans 15 amino acids. V was pared by 3 bases and J by 5 bases, with 6 bases of the junction left unmatched.

The CDR3 DNA sequence: TGTGCCAGCTCCCCAAACAGTTGGGGGACCGGGGAGCTGTTTTTT. It codes for CASSPNSWGTGELFF. The chain has TRBV5-8 and TRBJ2-2, with D possibly called TRBD1 or TRBD2 (5 bases each). Germline values: CDR1 SGHTS, CDR2 YDEGEE. This CDR3 region has 15 residues. The germline V and J ends were trimmed by 7 bases and 5 bases, with 18 bases remaining between them.

CDR3 sequence: CASSFQLGYGYTF. The DNA for the CDR3 is TGTGCCAGCAGCTTTCAACTTGGCTATGGCTACACCTTC. V usage is TRBV7-3 and J usage is TRBJ1-2; no clear D gene. CDR3 length: 13 residues. V gave up 3 bases and J gave up 4 bases, with 9 bases separating them. CDR1 and CDR2 from the germline V gene are SGHTA and FQGTGA. Looking up the rest from reference TRBV7-3 and TRBJ1-2 gives the full variable domain: GAGVSQTPSNKVTEKGKYVELRCDPISGHTALYWYRQSLGQGPEFLIYFQGTGAADDSGLPNDRFFAVRPEGSVSTLKIQRTERGDSAVYLCASSFQLGYGYTFGSGTRLTVV.

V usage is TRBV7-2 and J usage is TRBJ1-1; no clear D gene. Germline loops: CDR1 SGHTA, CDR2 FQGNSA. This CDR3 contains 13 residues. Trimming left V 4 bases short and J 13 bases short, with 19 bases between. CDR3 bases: TGTGCCAGCAGCTCTTCAGGTGGGAAGAGCCTTTTCTTT. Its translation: CASSSSGGKSLFF.

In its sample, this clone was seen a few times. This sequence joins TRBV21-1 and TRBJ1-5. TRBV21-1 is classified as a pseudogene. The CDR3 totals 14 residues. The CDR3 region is CASSKRGENQPQHF. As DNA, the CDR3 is TGTGCCAGCAGCAAAAGGGGGGAAAATCAGCCCCAGCATTTT.

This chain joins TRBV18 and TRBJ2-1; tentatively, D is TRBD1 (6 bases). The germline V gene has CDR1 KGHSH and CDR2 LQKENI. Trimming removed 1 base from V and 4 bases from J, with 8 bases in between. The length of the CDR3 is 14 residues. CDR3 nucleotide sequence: TGTGCCAGCTCACCACGGGGGACATACAATGAGCAGTTCTTC. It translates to CASSPRGTYNEQFF.

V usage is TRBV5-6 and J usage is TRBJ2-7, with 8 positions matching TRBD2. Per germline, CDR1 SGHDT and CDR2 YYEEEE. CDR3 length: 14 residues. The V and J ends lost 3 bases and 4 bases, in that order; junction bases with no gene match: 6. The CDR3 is CASSSGTRKYEQYF. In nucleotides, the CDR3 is TGTGCCAGCAGCTCCGGGACTAGAAAGTACGAGCAGTACTTC.

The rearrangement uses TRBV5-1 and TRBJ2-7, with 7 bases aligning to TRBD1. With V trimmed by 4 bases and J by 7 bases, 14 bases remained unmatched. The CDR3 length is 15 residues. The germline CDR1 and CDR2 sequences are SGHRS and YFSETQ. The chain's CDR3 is CASSPEGAMGREQYF. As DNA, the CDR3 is TGCGCCAGCAGCCCCGAGGGGGCCATGGGGAGAGAGCAGTACTTC.

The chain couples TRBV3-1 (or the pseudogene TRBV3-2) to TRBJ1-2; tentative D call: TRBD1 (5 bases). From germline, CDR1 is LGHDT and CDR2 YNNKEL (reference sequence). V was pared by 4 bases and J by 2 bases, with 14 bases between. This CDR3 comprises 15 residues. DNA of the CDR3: TGTGCCAGCAGCCCAGAAGAGGGGCCGAACTATGGCTACACCTTC. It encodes CASSPEEGPNYGYTF.

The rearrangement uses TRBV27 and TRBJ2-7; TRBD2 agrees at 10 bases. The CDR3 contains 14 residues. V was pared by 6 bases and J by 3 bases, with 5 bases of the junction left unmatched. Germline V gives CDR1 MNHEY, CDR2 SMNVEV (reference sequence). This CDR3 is CASRWASGGYEQYF. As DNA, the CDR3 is TGTGCCAGCAGGTGGGCTAGCGGGGGCTACGAGCAGTACTTC.

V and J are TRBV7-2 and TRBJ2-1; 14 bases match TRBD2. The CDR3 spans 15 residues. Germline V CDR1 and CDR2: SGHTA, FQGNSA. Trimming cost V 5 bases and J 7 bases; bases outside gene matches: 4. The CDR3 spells CASSPGLAGGNEQFF. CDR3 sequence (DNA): TGTGCCAGCAGCCCCGGACTAGCGGGAGGTAATGAGCAGTTCTTC.

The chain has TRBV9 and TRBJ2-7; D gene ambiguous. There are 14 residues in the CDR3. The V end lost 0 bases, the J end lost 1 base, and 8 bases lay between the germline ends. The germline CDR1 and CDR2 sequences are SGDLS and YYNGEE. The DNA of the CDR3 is TGTGCCAGCAGCGTAGCTAGGGATTCCTACGAGCAGTACTTC. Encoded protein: CASSVARDSYEQYF.

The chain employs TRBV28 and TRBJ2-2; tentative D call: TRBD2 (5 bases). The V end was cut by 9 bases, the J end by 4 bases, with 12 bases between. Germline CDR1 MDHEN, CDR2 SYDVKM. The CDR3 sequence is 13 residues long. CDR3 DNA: TGTGCCAGTCGTCCGGGGTCCACCGGGGAGCTGTTTTTT. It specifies CASRPGSTGELFF.

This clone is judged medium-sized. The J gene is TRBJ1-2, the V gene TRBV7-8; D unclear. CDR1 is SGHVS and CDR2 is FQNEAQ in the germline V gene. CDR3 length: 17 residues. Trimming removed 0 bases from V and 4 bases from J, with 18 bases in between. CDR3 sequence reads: CASSLAQSGRALYGYTF. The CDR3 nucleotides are TGTGCCAGCAGCTTAGCGCAATCTGGCCGGGCTCTCTATGGCTACACCTTC.

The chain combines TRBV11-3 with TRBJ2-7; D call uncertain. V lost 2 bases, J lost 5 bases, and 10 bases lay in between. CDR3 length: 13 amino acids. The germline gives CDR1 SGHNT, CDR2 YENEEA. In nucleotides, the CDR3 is TGTGCCAGCAGCTTATATGACGGCAACGAGCAGTACTTC. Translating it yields CASSLYDGNEQYF. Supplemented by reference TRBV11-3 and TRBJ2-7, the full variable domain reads EAGVVQSPRYKIIEKKQPVAFWCNPISGHNTLYWYLQNLGQGPELLIRYENEEAVDDSQLPKDRFSAERLKGVDSTLKIQPAELGDSAVYLCASSLYDGNEQYFGPGTRLTVT.

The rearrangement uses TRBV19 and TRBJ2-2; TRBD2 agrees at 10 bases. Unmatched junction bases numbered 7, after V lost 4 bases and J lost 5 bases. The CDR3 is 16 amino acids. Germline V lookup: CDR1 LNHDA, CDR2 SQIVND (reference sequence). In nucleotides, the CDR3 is TGTGCCAGTAGTACCGCTAGCGGGAGTCGTACCGGGGAGCTGTTTTTT. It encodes CASSTASGSRTGELFF.

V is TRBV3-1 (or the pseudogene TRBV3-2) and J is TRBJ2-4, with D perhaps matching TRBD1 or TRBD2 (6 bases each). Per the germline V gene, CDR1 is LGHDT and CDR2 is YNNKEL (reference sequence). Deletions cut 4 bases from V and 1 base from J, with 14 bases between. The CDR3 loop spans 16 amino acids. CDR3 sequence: CASSRGGTFAKNIQYF. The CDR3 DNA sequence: TGTGCCAGCAGCCGGGGCGGGACATTTGCCAAAAACATTCAGTACTTC.

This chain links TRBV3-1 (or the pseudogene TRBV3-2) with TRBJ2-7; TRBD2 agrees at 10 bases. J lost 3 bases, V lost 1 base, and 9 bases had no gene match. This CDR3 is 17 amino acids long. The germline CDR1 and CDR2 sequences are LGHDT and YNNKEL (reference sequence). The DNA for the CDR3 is TGTGCCAGCAGCCAAGTAGCGGGGGGTTTTAATTTCTACGAGCAGTACTTC. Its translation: CASSQVAGGFNFYEQYF.

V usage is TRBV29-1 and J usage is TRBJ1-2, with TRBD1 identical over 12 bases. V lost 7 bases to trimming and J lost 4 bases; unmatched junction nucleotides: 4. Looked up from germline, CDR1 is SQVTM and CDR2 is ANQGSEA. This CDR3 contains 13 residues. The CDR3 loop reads CSAGTGGLYGYTF. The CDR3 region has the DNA TGCAGCGCGGGGACAGGGGGCCTCTATGGCTACACCTTC.

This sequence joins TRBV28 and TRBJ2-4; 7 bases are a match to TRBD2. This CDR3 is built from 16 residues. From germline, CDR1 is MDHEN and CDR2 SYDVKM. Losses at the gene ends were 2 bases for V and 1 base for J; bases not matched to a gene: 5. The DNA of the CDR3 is TGTGCCAGCAGTTTAAGCGGGACTGGGGCCAAAAACATTCAGTACTTC. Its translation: CASSLSGTGAKNIQYF.

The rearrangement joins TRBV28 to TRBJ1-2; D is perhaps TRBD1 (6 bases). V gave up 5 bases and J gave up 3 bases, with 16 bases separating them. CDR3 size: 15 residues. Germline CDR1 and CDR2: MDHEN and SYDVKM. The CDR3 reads CASSLHPTGHYGYTF. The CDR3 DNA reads TGTGCCAGCAGTCTACACCCGACAGGCCACTATGGCTACACCTTC.

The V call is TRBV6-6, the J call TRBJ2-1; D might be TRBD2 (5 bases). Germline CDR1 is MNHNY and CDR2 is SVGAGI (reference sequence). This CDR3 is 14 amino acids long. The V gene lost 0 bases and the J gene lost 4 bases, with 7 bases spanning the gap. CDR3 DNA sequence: TGTGCCAGCAGTTACTCGAGGGTGTACAATGAGCAGTTCTTC. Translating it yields CASSYSRVYNEQFF.

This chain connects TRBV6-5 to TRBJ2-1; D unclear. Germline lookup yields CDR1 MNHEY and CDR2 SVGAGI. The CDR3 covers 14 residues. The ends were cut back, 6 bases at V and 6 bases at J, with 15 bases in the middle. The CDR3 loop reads CASSLRFSSNEQFF. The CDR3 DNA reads TGTGCCAGCAGCCTTCGTTTCAGCAGCAATGAGCAGTTCTTC.